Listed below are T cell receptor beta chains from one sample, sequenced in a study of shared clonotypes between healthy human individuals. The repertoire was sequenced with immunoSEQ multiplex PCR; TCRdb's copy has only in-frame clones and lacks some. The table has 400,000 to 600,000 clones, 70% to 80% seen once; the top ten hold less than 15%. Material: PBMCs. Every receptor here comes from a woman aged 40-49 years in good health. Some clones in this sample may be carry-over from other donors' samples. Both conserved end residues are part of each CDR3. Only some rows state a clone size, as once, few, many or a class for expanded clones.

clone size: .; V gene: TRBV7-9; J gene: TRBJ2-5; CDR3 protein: CASSLAVGAFGETQYF
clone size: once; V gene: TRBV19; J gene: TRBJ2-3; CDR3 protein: CASSTRTSGSQTDTQYF
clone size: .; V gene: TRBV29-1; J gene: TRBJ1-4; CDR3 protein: CSVARGASSEKLFF
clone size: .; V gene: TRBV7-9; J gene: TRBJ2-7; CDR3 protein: CASSNPGDGSYEQYF
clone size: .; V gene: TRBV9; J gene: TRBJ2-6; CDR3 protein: CASSVVWESSGRLSGANVLTF
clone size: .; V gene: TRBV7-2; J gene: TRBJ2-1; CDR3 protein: CASSLSGRAYNEQFF
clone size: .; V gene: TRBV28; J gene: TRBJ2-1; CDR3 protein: CASSDGTSEQFF
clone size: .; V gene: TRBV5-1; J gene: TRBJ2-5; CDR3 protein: CASRPLSRGTQYF
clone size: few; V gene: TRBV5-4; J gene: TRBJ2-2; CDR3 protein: CASSASGQNTGELFF
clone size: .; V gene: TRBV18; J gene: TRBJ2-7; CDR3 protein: CASSPTYEQYF
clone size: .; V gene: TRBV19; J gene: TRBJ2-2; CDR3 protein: CASSRTGVDTGELFF
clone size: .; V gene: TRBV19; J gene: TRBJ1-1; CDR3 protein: CASTTQAGGPTEAFF
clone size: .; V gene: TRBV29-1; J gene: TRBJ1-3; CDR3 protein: CSVAPTGAGNTIYF
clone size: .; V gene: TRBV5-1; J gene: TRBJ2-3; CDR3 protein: CASSLGQGSTDTQYF
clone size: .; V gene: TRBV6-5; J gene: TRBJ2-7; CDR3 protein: CASSSARDGIYEQYF
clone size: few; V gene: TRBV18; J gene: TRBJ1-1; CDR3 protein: CASSPPTANTEAFF
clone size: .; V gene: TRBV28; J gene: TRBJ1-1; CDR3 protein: CASSLTSNTEAFF
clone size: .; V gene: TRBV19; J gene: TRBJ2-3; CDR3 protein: CASIGGGPPDTQYF
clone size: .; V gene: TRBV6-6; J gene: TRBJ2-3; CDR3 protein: CASATGVDTQYF
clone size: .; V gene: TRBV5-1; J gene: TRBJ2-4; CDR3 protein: CASSLGTGEDIQYF
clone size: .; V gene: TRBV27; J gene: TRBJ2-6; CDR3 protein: CASSSRDRGLSGANVLTF
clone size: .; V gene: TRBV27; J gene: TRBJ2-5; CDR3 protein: CASSLGGKETQYF
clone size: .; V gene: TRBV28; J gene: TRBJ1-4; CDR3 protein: CASSPIRGRLNEKLFF
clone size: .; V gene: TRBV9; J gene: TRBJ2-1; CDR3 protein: CASSAGDYYNEQFF
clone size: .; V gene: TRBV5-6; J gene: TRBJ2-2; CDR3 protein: CASSLISTGELFF
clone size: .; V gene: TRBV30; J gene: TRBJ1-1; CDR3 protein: CAWRTGVGTEAFF
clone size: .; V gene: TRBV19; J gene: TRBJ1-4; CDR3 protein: CASSRRDRNEKLFF
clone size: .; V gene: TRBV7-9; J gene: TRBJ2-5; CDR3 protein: CASSSGLVGSLETQYF
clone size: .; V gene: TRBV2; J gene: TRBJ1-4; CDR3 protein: CASRGGGTNEKLFF
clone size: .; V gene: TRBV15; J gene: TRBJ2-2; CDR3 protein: CATSRGGSGRRTGELFF
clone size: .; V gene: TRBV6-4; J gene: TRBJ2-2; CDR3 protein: CASSAGLAGAGGELFF
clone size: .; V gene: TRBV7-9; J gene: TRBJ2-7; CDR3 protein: CASSVGGRASEQYF
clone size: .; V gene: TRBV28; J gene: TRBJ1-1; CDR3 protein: CASRGQDRGRAFF
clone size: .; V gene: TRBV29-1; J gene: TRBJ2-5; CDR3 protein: CSVDPWGASGRGQETQYF
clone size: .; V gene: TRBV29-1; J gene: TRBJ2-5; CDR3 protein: CSVEAIADQETQYF
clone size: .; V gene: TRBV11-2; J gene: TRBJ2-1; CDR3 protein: CASTLGAGWAYNEQFF
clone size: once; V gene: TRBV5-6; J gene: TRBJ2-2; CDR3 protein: CASSLMDRGLWNTGELFF
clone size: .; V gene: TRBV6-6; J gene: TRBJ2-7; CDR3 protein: CASSRERNEQYF
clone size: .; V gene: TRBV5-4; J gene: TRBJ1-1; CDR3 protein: CASSQRNTEAFF
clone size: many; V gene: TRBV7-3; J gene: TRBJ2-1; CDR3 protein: CASSPRMVSYNEQFF
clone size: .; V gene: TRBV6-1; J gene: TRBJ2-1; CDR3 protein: CASSEALRASGRAGEQFF
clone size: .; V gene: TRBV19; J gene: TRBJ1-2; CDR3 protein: CASNPGTASYGYTF
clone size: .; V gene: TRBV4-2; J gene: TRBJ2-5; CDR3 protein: CASSQETDKRETQYF
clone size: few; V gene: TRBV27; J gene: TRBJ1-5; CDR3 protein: CASSLSGQSNQPQHF